This TCR beta chain was recorded in a study of shared clonotypes between healthy human individuals (TCRdb year 2020). About the study as a whole: Two women and a few men aged 18 to 49 years were included in the cohort. The study deeply sequenced blood TCR repertoires of roughly five healthy adults to estimate repertoire size and the extent of clonotype sharing between individuals. To increase sequencing depth and limit assay-specific biases, different laboratories used diverse techniques to prepare libraries and sequence TCR repertoires. Per donor, leukapheresis produced somewhere between about 0.8 and 9 billion PBMCs.

The paper as a whole reports these results and caveats: Sampling was restricted to blood, and TCR repertoires in tissue are likely to differ from TCR repertoires in blood. The small number of donors limited the genetic and exposure-history diversity represented. Pairwise subsampling indicated that sequencing depth was expected to affect the degree of clonotype sharing among donors.

Using the deep immunoSEQ assay, multiplex PCR amplified TCR CDR3 regions from genomic DNA. Extracted genomic DNA from each cell subset was distributed evenly across all wells of several immunoSEQ 96-well plates, and each plate was treated as a replicate. For unsorted PBMC, approximately 300 ng of genomic DNA, equivalent to 25,000 to 35,000 T cell genomes, went into each replicate PCR. Genomic DNA from unsorted PBMC was sequenced over ten immunoSEQ deep assay plates. Purified libraries were measured with a Qubit 3.0 fluorometer, size-checked on a Bioanalyzer 2100, and measured again with the KAPA Library Quantification kit. Each immunoSEQ 96-well plate was sequenced on its own single-read 150-cycle Illumina NextSeq 550 flow cell. The paper's data handling went like this. Because only junctional sequences without quality scores were contained in the immunoSEQ output, filtering matching that applied to full-length reads could not be performed. Sequences were annotated with PyIR, a Python wrapper for IgBLAST v1.9, and V/J genes and CDR3 were assigned using IMGT germline references. Any read was removed if the V/J assignment was weak (E-value above 1e-6), the CDR3 was missing, or the read contained stop codons, out-of-frame junctions, or ambiguous translated residues. A V3J clonotype was defined by an identical inferred V gene, J gene, and CDR3 amino acid sequence. Percentage overlap between repertoires was calculated by dividing the number of shared unique clonotypes by the size of the smaller repertoire. Richness of each repertoire was evaluated using RTK rarefaction, the Chao1 estimator, and Recon v2.1 estimates of unobserved clonotypes. TCRdb limited this immuneACCESS table to in-frame rearrangements with V and J called. A share of clones is missing; checked studies link under half to unresolved V genes, and the rest is unexplained. D and trimming come from the DNA, and the V and J calls and clone size come from that table. This sample lists about 490,000 clones; 81% were detected once. The ten largest clones take up roughly an eighth of the sample.

For this clone: The antigen it binds to is not known. One end of the junction is discordant with germline, which a read error may explain.

Reading the germline V gene gives CDR1 SGDLS and CDR2 YYNGEE. Spanning cysteine to phenylalanine, the CDR3 consists of 12 amino acids. Solely the CDR3 DNA is kept, with 36 bases framed from the first base. The donors were healthy, HIV-negative adults with no recently reported acute infections or vaccinations. All donors were Caucasian adults living in Nashville, Tennessee, USA. In the unsorted samples, 90 million or so PBMCs were counted, and genomic DNA was extracted using the QIAamp DNA Blood Mini kit. Blood was collected by leukapheresis, and PBMCs were isolated by Ficoll-Histopaque density gradient centrifugation and then cryopreserved in liquid nitrogen vapor phase.

The sequence derives from a woman in her thirties or forties in good health. Some clones in this sample may be carry-over from other donors' samples. Here the chain combines TRBV9 and TRBJ2-7, with 7 bases matching TRBD2. The sample taken for sequencing was PBMCs. The CDR3 here reads CASSGLSYEQYF. The base sequence is TGTGCCAGTAGCGGGCTTTCCTACGAGCAGTACTTC. This CDR3, with the reference TRBV9 and TRBJ2-7 proteins standing in past its ends, gives the full variable domain DSGVTQTPKHLITATGQRVTLRCSPRSGDLSVYWYQQSLDQGLQFLIQYYNGEERAKGNILERFSAQQFPDLHSELNLSSLELGDSALYFCASSGLSYEQYFGPGTRLTVT.